The 23 T cell receptor beta chains given below trace back to one sample, sequenced in a study of T cell responses to AZD1222 COVID-19 vaccine. Using immunoSEQ multiplex PCR, the repertoire was profiled, and TCRdb retains in-frame clones only, with some absent. This sample has about 120,000 clones, with about 90% found just once. This specimen was peripheral blood, taken on day 0 of AZD1222 vaccination. The receptors shown here come from an adult in good health.

This chain uses TRBV5-1 with TRBJ1-2; 9 bases agree with TRBD1. V lost 4 bases to trimming and J lost 3 bases; unmatched junction nucleotides: 4. Germline V gene lookup returns CDR1 SGHRS and CDR2 YFSETQ. This CDR3 comprises 14 residues. The CDR3 protein is CASSRTGADYGYTF. The CDR3 DNA reads as TGCGCCAGCAGCCGGACAGGGGCGGACTATGGCTACACCTTC.

The rearrangement links TRBV28 to TRBJ1-3; possibly TRBD1 for D (5 bases). This CDR3 comprises 15 residues. Germline assignment: CDR1 MDHEN and CDR2 SYDVKM. Trimming shortened V by 5 bases and J by 0 bases, and 11 bases separated the two germline ends. The CDR3 loop is CASSAGGPSGNTIYF. CDR3 nucleotides: TGTGCCAGCAGTGCGGGGGGTCCCTCTGGAAACACCATATATTTT.

The V and J genes are TRBV11-3 and TRBJ1-1; D is possibly TRBD1 (5 bases). CDR3 size: 13 residues. With 5 bases removed from V and 7 bases from J, the gap between germline ends came to 14 bases. The germline V gene encodes CDR1 SGHNT and CDR2 YENEEA. The CDR3 is CASSTDSRSEAFF. The CDR3 bases are TGTGCCAGCAGCACTGACAGCAGGAGTGAAGCTTTCTTT.

The V call is TRBV7-3, the J call TRBJ2-3; D might be TRBD2 (6 bases). CDR3 size: 15 residues. Trimming took 3 bases from V and 0 from J, leaving 10 bases between them. Germline values: CDR1 SGHTA, CDR2 FQGTGA. As DNA, the CDR3 is TGTGCCAGCAGCTTCGGGACTTACAGCACAGATACGCAGTATTTT. This encodes CASSFGTYSTDTQYF.

J is TRBJ1-6 and V is TRBV20-1; tentatively, D is TRBD1 (5 bases). This CDR3 is 13 amino acids long. Trimming cost V 3 bases and J 7 bases, with 10 bases left between them. CDR1 and CDR2 from the germline V gene are DFQATT and SNEGSKA (reference sequence). CDR3 sequence (DNA): TGCAGTGCTAGTGAGTGGGGGAATTCACCCCTCCACTTT. Protein: CSASEWGNSPLHF.

This clone was observed a few times. The V gene is TRBV7-9, the J gene TRBJ1-5, with a weak D call TRBD1 (5 bases). The V gene's germline CDR1 is SEHNR and CDR2 FQNEAQ (reference sequence). The CDR3 length is 15 residues. Trimming shortened V by 1 base and J by 8 bases, and 15 bases separated the two germline ends. CDR3 DNA sequence: TGTGCCAGCAGCTTAGACTGGGAGGGAGGGGAGCCCCAGCATTTT. The encoded protein is CASSLDWEGGEPQHF.

The chain has TRBV12-3 or TRBV12-4 and TRBJ1-6; D is undetermined. CDR3 length: 13 residues. Deletions cut 4 bases from V and 7 bases from J, with 8 bases between. Here the CDR3 DNA reads TGTGCCAGCAGTTCGGAGGCCAATTCACCCCTCCACTTT. It translates to CASSSEANSPLHF.

The rearrangement links TRBV5-1 to TRBJ1-1, with D maybe TRBD1 (6 bases). The length of the CDR3 is 15 residues. Germline loops: CDR1 SGHRS, CDR2 YFSETQ. Trimming pared 2 bases from V and 1 base from J, leaving 12 bases between. This chain's CDR3 is CASSFWTAQNTEAFF. CDR3 coding DNA: TGCGCCAGCAGCTTCTGGACAGCGCAGAACACTGAAGCTTTCTTT.

In DNA form, the CDR3 reads TGCGCCAGCAGCTTGGTAGGCCAGGGCAAGGAGTATACTAGCTTGTGGGAAAAACTGTTTTTT. It is translated as CASSLVGQGKEYTSLWEKLFF. J is TRBJ1-4 and V is TRBV5-1; D is possibly TRBD1 (5 bases). V was trimmed by 0 bases and J by 8 bases, leaving 32 bases between them. This CDR3 is 21 amino acids long. The V gene's germline CDR1 is SGHRS and CDR2 YFSETQ.

In nucleotides, the CDR3 is TGTGCCAGCAGTCAGGGGACTAGCGGGAGCTACGAGCAGTACTTC. Encoded protein: CASSQGTSGSYEQYF. The chain uses TRBV6-5 and TRBJ2-7; 14 nucleotides match TRBD2. CDR1 is MNHEY and CDR2 is SVGAGI in the germline V gene. The V and J ends lost 5 bases and 3 bases, in that order; junction bases with no gene match: 3. This CDR3 has 15 residues.

The chain couples TRBV30 to TRBJ1-3; D not certain. The CDR3 covers 11 residues. Trimming pared 6 bases from V and 7 bases from J, leaving 10 bases between. In germline, CDR1 is GTSNPN, CDR2 SVGIG (reference sequence). CDR3 sequence: CACLSGNTIYF. CDR3 DNA: TGTGCCTGCCTGTCCGGGAACACCATATATTTT.

V usage is TRBV19 and J usage is TRBJ1-2; D is uncertain. Trimming took off 9 bases at V and 10 bases at J, with 21 bases between the two ends. CDR1 is LNHDA and CDR2 is SQIVND in the germline V gene (reference sequence). The CDR3 length is 13 residues. The CDR3, as DNA: TGTGCCAGCGCCAGGACCCAAGGTATCGCCTACACCTTC. As protein: CASARTQGIAYTF.

The chain joins TRBV2 to TRBJ1-4; no reliable D call. Looked up from germline, CDR1 is SNHLY and CDR2 is FYNNEI. The CDR3 is 13 residues long. Trimming stripped 7 bases from V and 6 bases from J, with 12 bases between. CDR3 DNA: TGTGCCAGCAAGGGTTTGGGGTATGAAAAACTGTTTTTT. Residues: CASKGLGYEKLFF.

Here the CDR3 reads CSVEGQPEAFF. DNA for the CDR3: TGCAGCGTTGAAGGACAGCCTGAAGCTTTCTTT. The chain couples TRBV29-1 to TRBJ1-1; TRBD1 might be the D (5 bases). The CDR3 length is 11 residues. Trimming removed 1 base at V and 6 bases at J, with 6 bases between. CDR1 and CDR2 from the germline V gene are SQVTM and ANQGSEA.

V gene TRBV5-5 combines with J gene TRBJ1-1; 8 nucleotides match TRBD1. This CDR3 comprises 17 residues. Germline V gene data show CDR1 as SGHKS and CDR2 as YYEKEE (reference sequence). V gave up 0 bases and J gave up 1 base; unmatched junction bases: 8. This chain's CDR3 is CASSLVAPDRGNTEAFF. CDR3 nucleotides: TGTGCCAGCAGCTTGGTCGCCCCCGACAGGGGGAACACTGAAGCTTTCTTT.

The chain combines TRBV3-1 (or the pseudogene TRBV3-2) with TRBJ1-2, with unresolved D. Trimming left V 4 bases short and J 0 bases short, with 9 bases between. Germline loops: CDR1 LGHDT, CDR2 YNNKEL (reference sequence). This CDR3 comprises 14 residues. The CDR3 loop is CASSPTRTNYGYTF. In nucleotides, the CDR3 is TGTGCCAGCAGCCCTACAAGAACTAACTATGGCTACACCTTC.

V and J are TRBV18 and TRBJ1-3; 7 bases fit TRBD1. V trimming: 8 bases; J trimming: 3 bases; junction bases outside the gene matches: 7. The germline CDR1 and CDR2 sequences are KGHSH and LQKENI. The CDR3 totals 14 residues. The DNA of the CDR3 is TGTGCCAGCGCGACAGGGACAGTTGGAAACACCATATATTTT. Translated: CASATGTVGNTIYF.

This clone showed up just once. The CDR3 sequence: CASSAGTPRGNTIYF. The CDR3, as DNA: TGCGCCAGCAGCGCCGGGACCCCAAGAGGAAACACCATATATTTT. The chain links TRBV5-1 to TRBJ1-3, with D possibly being TRBD1 (5 bases). Trimming shortened V by 4 bases and J by 4 bases, and 15 bases separated the two germline ends. Per germline, CDR1 SGHRS and CDR2 YFSETQ. The CDR3 length is 15 residues.

The V and J genes are TRBV11-2 and TRBJ2-2; D is uncertain. This CDR3 is 12 amino acids long. CDR1 is SGHAT and CDR2 is FQNNGV in the germline V gene. Trimming shortened V by 4 bases and J by 3 bases, and 3 bases separated the two germline ends. The CDR3 DNA sequence: TGTGCCAGCAGCTCGGACACCGGGGAGCTGTTTTTT. This codes for CASSSDTGELFF.

The V call is TRBV28, the J call TRBJ2-7, with 7 bases identical to TRBD1. V lost 6 bases, J lost 3 bases, and 8 bases stayed unmatched. The germline V gene has CDR1 MDHEN and CDR2 SYDVKM. The CDR3 sequence is 14 residues long. The CDR3 nucleotides read TGTGCCAGCAGGTTCGGGACAGATAGCTACGAGCAGTACTTC. Protein sequence: CASRFGTDSYEQYF.

This chain links TRBV6-5 with TRBJ1-3, with TRBD1 matching over 8 bases. The V and J ends lost 4 bases and 0 bases, in that order; junction bases with no gene match: 2. CDR1 is MNHEY and CDR2 is SVGAGI in the germline V gene. The length of the CDR3 is 15 residues. This CDR3 is CASSSTGGSGNTIYF. The CDR3 DNA reads as TGTGCCAGCAGTTCAACAGGGGGCTCTGGAAACACCATATATTTT.

This clone was detected only a few times. The V gene is TRBV11-2, the J gene TRBJ2-1; D uncertain. The V gene's germline CDR1 is SGHAT and CDR2 FQNNGV. Trimming took off 6 bases at V and 10 bases at J, with 16 bases between the two ends. This CDR3 contains 13 residues. The DNA of the CDR3 is TGTGCCAGCAGAGGTCTAGGTCTTAACGAGCAGTTCTTC. Its protein product is CASRGLGLNEQFF.

The rearrangement links TRBV30 to TRBJ2-2; unclear D gene. Between the trimmed V and J ends, which lost 4 bases and 6 bases, there was a span of 9 bases. Germline V gives CDR1 GTSNPN, CDR2 SVGIG (reference sequence). There are 12 residues in the CDR3. This CDR3 reads CAWTFGAGELFF. CDR3 bases: TGTGCCTGGACCTTTGGCGCCGGGGAGCTGTTTTTT.